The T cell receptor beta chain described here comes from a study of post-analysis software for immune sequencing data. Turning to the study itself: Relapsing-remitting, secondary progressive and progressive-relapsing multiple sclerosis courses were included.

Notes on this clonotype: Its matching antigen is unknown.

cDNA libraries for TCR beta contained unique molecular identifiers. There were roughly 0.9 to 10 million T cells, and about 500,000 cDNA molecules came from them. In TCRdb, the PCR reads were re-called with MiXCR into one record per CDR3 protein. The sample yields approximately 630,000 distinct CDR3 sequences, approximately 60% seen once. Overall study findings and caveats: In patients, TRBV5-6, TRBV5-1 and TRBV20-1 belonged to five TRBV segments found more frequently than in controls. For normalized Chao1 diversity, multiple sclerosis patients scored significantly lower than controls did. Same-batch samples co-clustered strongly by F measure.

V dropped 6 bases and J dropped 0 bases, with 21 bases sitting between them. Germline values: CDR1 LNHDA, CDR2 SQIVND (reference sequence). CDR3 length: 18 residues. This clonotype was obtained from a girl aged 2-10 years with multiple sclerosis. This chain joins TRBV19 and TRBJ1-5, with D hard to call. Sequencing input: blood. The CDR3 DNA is TGTGCCAGTAGCCGACGGGTCGGCAGTGGAGTTAGCAATCAGCCCCAGCATTTT. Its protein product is CASSRRVGSGVSNQPQHF.